The 21 T cell receptor beta chains presented below share a single source sample, sequenced in a study of OX40 agonist ivuxolimab in advanced cancers. The assay was immunoSEQ multiplex PCR, and TCRdb's table has in-frame clones only and misses some. The sample contains around 140,000 clones, roughly nine tenths of which appear only once. The sequencing used CD4+ or CD8+ T cells sorted from blood, collected in a trial of the OX40 agonist ivuxolimab. These receptors were taken from an adult with an advanced solid tumor such as melanoma, head and neck, liver or kidney cancer.

The chain is built from TRBV9 and TRBJ1-1; 8 nucleotides match TRBD1. Germline CDR1 SGDLS, CDR2 YYNGEE. The CDR3 is 15 residues long. The trim removed 3 bases at V and 1 base at J, leaving 5 bases unmatched. CDR3 sequence reads: CASSAGGARNTEAFF. CDR3 in DNA: TGTGCCAGCAGCGCAGGGGGCGCGAGGAACACTGAAGCTTTCTTT.

The chain couples TRBV5-1 to TRBJ1-1; D is possibly TRBD1 (5 bases). The germline V and J ends were trimmed by 0 bases and 1 base, with 7 bases remaining between them. From germline, CDR1 is SGHRS and CDR2 YFSETQ. CDR3 size: 14 residues. The chain's CDR3 is CASSLGRANTEAFF. The CDR3 coding sequence is TGCGCCAGCAGCTTGGGCAGGGCGAACACTGAAGCTTTCTTT.

V is TRBV20-1 and J is TRBJ2-5; no firm D call. Per the germline V gene, CDR1 is DFQATT and CDR2 is SNEGSKA (reference sequence). Trimming removed 3 bases at V and 4 bases at J, with 6 bases between. The CDR3 loop spans 11 amino acids. The DNA of the CDR3 is TGCAGTGCTAGTTTCCTAGAGACCCAGTACTTC. Protein sequence: CSASFLETQYF.

The V call is TRBV7-2, the J call TRBJ2-6; TRBD1 matches 7 bases. The length of the CDR3 is 16 residues. The junction had 6 bases not matched to a gene; V was cut back by 5 bases and J by 2 bases. The germline V gene has CDR1 SGHTA and CDR2 FQGNSA. The CDR3 region is CASSTRQGAGANVLTF. CDR3 nucleotides: TGTGCCAGCAGCACACGGCAGGGGGCTGGGGCCAACGTCCTGACTTTC.

This clone has only one observation. This chain joins TRBV5-1 and TRBJ2-7; 7 bases map to TRBD2. Germline V gives CDR1 SGHRS, CDR2 YFSETQ. This CDR3 comprises 15 residues. V gave up 5 bases and J gave up 5 bases; unmatched junction bases: 13. The CDR3 reads CASRTGGRGFDEQYF. CDR3 coding DNA: TGCGCCAGCAGAACGGGGGGACGGGGGTTCGACGAGCAGTACTTC.

The rearrangement links TRBV7-3 to TRBJ2-3; D not certain. CDR1 and CDR2 (germline): SGHTA, FQGTGA. The length of the CDR3 is 11 residues. V lost 8 bases and J lost 2, with 5 bases in between. CDR3 sequence reads: CASGDTDTQYF. For the CDR3, the DNA is TGTGCCAGCGGCGACACAGATACGCAGTATTTT. Using reference TRBV7-3 and TRBJ2-3 for the parts outside the CDR3, the full variable domain is GAGVSQTPSNKVTEKGKYVELRCDPISGHTALYWYRQSLGQGPEFLIYFQGTGAADDSGLPNDRFFAVRPEGSVSTLKIQRTERGDSAVYLCASGDTDTQYFGPGTRLTVL.

The chain carries TRBV4-3 and TRBJ2-4; TRBD2 matches 8 bases. The CDR3 length is 19 residues. The J segment lost 2 bases and the V segment lost 0 bases, leaving 12 bases of the junction unmatched. Germline CDR1 LGHNA, CDR2 YSLEER. CDR3 sequence reads: CASSQDSSGSSGSKNIQYF. CDR3 coding DNA: TGCGCCAGCAGCCAAGACTCAAGCGGGAGTAGCGGATCCAAAAACATTCAGTACTTC.

The chain links TRBV9 to TRBJ1-2; no firm D call. Trimming stripped 3 bases from V and 8 bases from J, with 14 bases between. Germline CDR1 reads SGDLS; CDR2 reads YYNGEE. The CDR3 is 13 residues long. This chain's CDR3 is CASSAPGFTGYTF. The CDR3, as DNA: TGTGCCAGCAGCGCCCCGGGCTTCACGGGCTACACCTTC.

The V and J genes are TRBV5-1 and TRBJ2-7; TRBD2 might be the D (5 bases). CDR3 length: 14 residues. Trimming took 4 bases from V and 6 from J, leaving 17 bases between them. Germline V CDR1 and CDR2: SGHRS, YFSETQ. The CDR3 loop is CASSPGDPEGEQYF. The CDR3 region has the DNA TGCGCCAGCAGCCCTGGAGACCCAGAGGGCGAGCAGTACTTC. The full variable domain, in which reference TRBV5-1 and TRBJ2-7 provide the parts outside the CDR3, is KAGVTQTPRYLIKTRGQQVTLSCSPISGHRSVSWYQQTPGQGLQFLFEYFSETQRNKGNFPGRFSGRQFSNSRSEMNVSTLELGDSALYLCASSPGDPEGEQYFGPGTRLTVT.

The chain carries TRBV19 and TRBJ2-7; a weak D match, TRBD2 (6 bases). The CDR3 covers 16 residues. The V gene's germline CDR1 is LNHDA and CDR2 SQIVND (reference sequence). The germline V and J ends were trimmed by 1 base and 5 bases, with 18 bases remaining between them. The CDR3 loop is CASSIGSGLNSHEQYF. The CDR3 region has the DNA TGTGCCAGTAGTATAGGTTCTGGACTAAATTCCCACGAGCAGTACTTC. Filled out from reference TRBV19 and TRBJ2-7, the complete variable domain reads DGGITQSPKYLFRKEGQNVTLSCEQNLNHDAMYWYRQDPGQGLRLIYYSQIVNDFQKGDIAEGYSVSREKKESFPLTVTSAQKNPTAFYLCASSIGSGLNSHEQYFGPGTRLTVT.

The V gene is TRBV5-1, the J gene TRBJ2-5, with TRBD2 matching 8 bases. The germline V gene has CDR1 SGHRS and CDR2 YFSETQ. The CDR3 has 14 residues. V gave up 2 bases and J gave up 5 bases; unmatched junction bases: 5. In DNA, the CDR3 is TGCGCCAGCAGCTTAGCGGGAGTGAGGGAGACCCAGTACTTC. This translates into CASSLAGVRETQYF.

The rearrangement uses TRBV7-3 and TRBJ2-7; unclear D gene. V gave up 2 bases and J gave up 5 bases, with 10 bases separating them. Germline lookup yields CDR1 SGHTA and CDR2 FQGTGA. This CDR3 region has 13 residues. Written as DNA, the CDR3 is TGTGCCAGCAGCTTACAGAGGAGTGACGAGCAGTACTTC. Translation gives CASSLQRSDEQYF.

The rearrangement uses TRBV9 and TRBJ2-3; TRBD1 agrees at 10 bases. The CDR3 has 16 residues. V dropped 4 bases and J dropped 2; count of bases not matched to a gene: 7. In germline, CDR1 is SGDLS, CDR2 YYNGEE. CDR3 in DNA: TGTGCCAGCAGCCCTCGGACAGGGGGAAACACAGATACGCAGTATTTT. This codes for CASSPRTGGNTDTQYF.

The V gene is TRBV4-3, the J gene TRBJ2-3, with TRBD1 identical over 8 bases. The germline CDR1 and CDR2 sequences are LGHNA and YSLEER. The CDR3 has 16 amino acids. V was pared by 3 bases and J by 3 bases, with 8 bases of the junction left unmatched. The CDR3 region is CASSQEWTGRTDTQYF. The DNA for the CDR3 is TGCGCCAGCAGCCAGGAATGGACAGGGCGGACAGATACGCAGTATTTT.

As to this clone: One end of the junction is discordant with germline, which a read error may explain. The chain links TRBV13 to TRBJ2-7; D unclear. The germline gives CDR1 PRHDT, CDR2 FYEKMQ (reference sequence). There are 14 residues in the CDR3. The CDR3: CASSLGPLFSEQYF. The CDR3 nucleotides read TGTGCCAGCAGCCTAGGGCCCTTATTCAGCGAGCAGTACTTC.

About this clone itself: Germline is not matched at one junction end, which may reflect a read error. This chain connects TRBV7-7 to TRBJ2-5, with no clear D. The germline V gene encodes CDR1 SSHAT and CDR2 FNYEAQ (reference sequence). This CDR3 comprises 15 residues. CDR3 amino acids: CASSPIRVDQETQYF. The CDR3 region has the DNA TGTGCTAGCAGCCCCATCCGGGTGGACCAAGAGACCCAGTACTTC.

CDR3: CASRTGRRGNQPQHF. Written as DNA, the CDR3 is TGTGCCAGCAGAACGGGACGTCGGGGGAATCAGCCCCAGCATTTT. This chain connects TRBV28 to TRBJ1-5; TRBD1 might be the D (5 bases). V was trimmed by 6 bases and J by 4 bases, leaving 16 bases between them. The CDR3 runs to 15 residues. The germline CDR1 and CDR2 sequences are MDHEN and SYDVKM. The variable domain in full, completed from reference TRBV28 and TRBJ1-5, reads DVKVTQSSRYLVKRTGEKVFLECVQDMDHENMFWYRQDPGLGLRLIYFSYDVKMKEKGDIPEGYSVSREKKERFSLILESASTNQTSMYLCASRTGRRGNQPQHFGDGTRLSIL.

The rearrangement links TRBV4-2 to TRBJ1-5, with 9 bases fitting TRBD1. The CDR3 is made up of 15 amino acids. Germline V CDR1 and CDR2: LGHNA, YNFKEQ. The ends lost 1 base at V and 8 bases at J; junction bases unmatched: 6. CDR3 sequence reads: CASSQAGQGLEPQHF. The CDR3 coding sequence is TGTGCCAGCAGCCAAGCGGGACAGGGTTTGGAGCCCCAGCATTTT.

The chain uses TRBV18 and TRBJ1-4; D might be TRBD1 (6 bases). The CDR3 totals 17 residues. Germline V CDR1 and CDR2: KGHSH, LQKENI. Trimming cost V 3 bases and J 4 bases, with 18 bases left between them. DNA for the CDR3: TGTGCCAGCTCACCTGTCAGGGGCGACAGGCATAATGAAAAACTGTTTTTT. It translates to CASSPVRGDRHNEKLFF.

The genes are TRBV28 and TRBJ2-1; TRBD1 or TRBD2 may be the D gene (6 bases each). The germline CDR1 and CDR2 sequences are MDHEN and SYDVKM. This CDR3 is built from 15 residues. Trimming cost V 2 bases and J 2 bases, with 10 bases left between them. The CDR3 loop reads CASSLTGAPYNEQFF. The CDR3 DNA sequence: TGTGCCAGCAGTTTAACGGGGGCCCCCTACAATGAGCAGTTCTTC.

The chain carries TRBV6-5 and TRBJ1-1; a possible D gene is TRBD1 (6 bases). Between the trimmed V and J ends, which lost 4 bases and 1 base, there was a span of 13 bases. Germline lookup yields CDR1 MNHEY and CDR2 SVGAGI. The CDR3 consists of 15 residues. CDR3 nucleotides: TGTGCCAGCAGTTTCTCCCCAGGGGCGAACACTGAAGCTTTCTTT. It codes for CASSFSPGANTEAFF.